The clone carrying this T cell receptor (beta chain) was observed at least ten times. The entry originates in a study of early T cells in non-severe SARS-CoV-2 infection. From germline, CDR1 is DFQATT and CDR2 SNEGSKA (reference sequence). V shed 3 bases and J shed 10 bases, with 13 bases lying between them. The CDR3 consists of 12 residues. TCRdb independently ran MiXCR on the 5' RACE reads; one entry per CDR3 protein. This sample has about 20,000 distinct CDR3 sequences, with roughly 6% found just once. The rearrangement links TRBV20-1 to TRBJ2-1; perhaps TRBD2 as D (6 bases). The source of this sequence is an adult who was a healthcare worker with PCR-confirmed SARS-CoV-2 infection or an uninfected control (not recorded which). Sequencing was done on a sample of whole blood. CDR3 sequence: CSARGTSTEQFF. The CDR3 DNA reads TGCAGTGCTAGGGGAACTAGCACCGAGCAGTTCTTC.